The TCR beta chain under discussion was sequenced for a study of post-analysis software for immune sequencing data. At the level of the study: Relapsing-remitting, secondary progressive and progressive-relapsing multiple sclerosis courses were included. The study's findings and limits: With TRBV5-6, TRBV5-1 and TRBV20-1 included, about five TRBV segments were more frequent in patients than in controls. Diversity measured as normalized Chao1 was significantly lower in multiple sclerosis patients than in controls.

TCR beta cDNA libraries had unique molecular identifiers. MiXCR, run by TCRdb on the PCR reads, gives a single entry per CDR3 protein. The sample lists around 500,000 distinct CDR3 sequences; roughly 34% were seen once. As regards this clonotype: Its antigen is unidentified.

The length of the CDR3 is 12 residues. Germline CDR1 is SGDLS and CDR2 is YYNGEE. V lost 5 bases to trimming and J lost 4 bases, with 9 bases between them. The TCR was taken from a girl aged 2-17 years with multiple sclerosis. This chain connects TRBV9 to TRBJ1-2; D is unclear. Sequencing used blood. As DNA, the CDR3 is TGTGCCAGCAGTCTCCATCCCTATGGCTACACCTTC. It translates to CASSLHPYGYTF.